The 29 T cell receptor beta chains in this list originate from one sample, sequenced in a study of T cells in Graves' hyperthyroidism and ophthalmopathy. RNA transcripts gave rise to amplified TCR beta CDR3 regions. Using the HTBI primer set, a first-round RT-PCR was run on the TCR CDR3. TCRdb itself ran the multiplex PCR reads through MiXCR, one entry per CDR3 protein. The profile shows hundreds of thousands of distinct CDR3 sequences, around 21% of them singletons. The specimen sequenced was blood. Receptors originate from a man in his thirties or forties with Graves' ophthalmopathy.

There are many counts of this clonotype. The chain links TRBV27 to TRBJ2-7; the D gene is possibly TRBD1 (6 bases). The germline V gene encodes CDR1 MNHEY and CDR2 SMNVEV (reference sequence). The CDR3 runs to 13 residues. Trimming removed 5 bases from V and 3 bases from J, with 11 bases in between. The CDR3 DNA reads TGTGCCAGCAGTCCGCGGACAGTCTACGAGCAGTACTTC. Amino acids: CASSPRTVYEQYF.

A note on this clonotype: This may come from a read error, since a much larger clone is one base off. DNA of the CDR3: TGTGCCAGCAGTGAAGGGACAGGGGTTACTGAAGCTTTCTTT. Its translation: CASSEGTGVTEAFF. The chain is built from TRBV6-1 and TRBJ1-1, with 9 bases aligning to TRBD1. This CDR3 contains 14 residues. CDR1 MNHNS and CDR2 SASEGT come from the germline V gene. The V and J ends lost 1 base and 5 bases, in that order; junction bases with no gene match: 2.

This chain uses TRBV12-5 with TRBJ2-2, with D uncertain. Germline V gives CDR1 LGHNT, CDR2 FRNRAP. This CDR3 region has 14 residues. The ends were cut back, 2 bases at V and 4 bases at J, with 8 bases in the middle. CDR3: CASGLYPFTGELFF. Here the CDR3 DNA reads TGTGCTAGTGGTTTGTACCCGTTCACCGGGGAGCTGTTTTTT.

The chain couples TRBV29-1 to TRBJ2-3; D is possibly TRBD1 (6 bases). The CDR3 contains 14 residues. CDR1 SQVTM and CDR2 ANQGSEA come from the germline V gene. Trimming left V 5 bases short and J 0 bases short, with 12 bases between. For the CDR3, the DNA is TGCAGCGTTCAAGGGACACCCAGCACAGATACGCAGTATTTT. Translation: CSVQGTPSTDTQYF.

This clonotype was observed at least ten times. V is TRBV7-8 and J is TRBJ1-2; D is unresolved. In germline, CDR1 is SGHVS, CDR2 FQNEAQ. The ends were cut back, 1 base at V and 2 bases at J, with 2 bases in the middle. CDR3 length: 12 amino acids. CDR3 sequence: CASSLDNYGYTF. In DNA, the CDR3 is TGTGCCAGCAGCTTAGACAACTATGGCTACACCTTC.

This chain links TRBV5-4 with TRBJ2-3; D is unresolved. Deletions cut 0 bases from V and 2 bases from J, with 13 bases between. CDR1 and CDR2 (germline): SGHNT, YYREEE (reference sequence). CDR3 length: 16 residues. CDR3 protein: CASSLGANSATDTQYF. CDR3 nucleotides: TGTGCCAGCAGCTTGGGAGCGAATTCTGCCACAGATACGCAGTATTTT.

The chain links TRBV12-5 to TRBJ2-5; D may match TRBD1 or TRBD2 (5 bases each). The CDR3 length is 15 residues. Trimming pared 2 bases from V and 4 bases from J, leaving 14 bases between. The germline CDR1 and CDR2 sequences are LGHNT and FRNRAP. CDR3 in amino acids: CASGLRGEEGETQYF. The CDR3 region has the DNA TGTGCTAGTGGTTTGAGGGGAGAGGAAGGAGAGACCCAGTACTTC. The full variable domain, with the rest looked up from reference TRBV12-5 and TRBJ2-5, is DARVTQTPRHKVTEMGQEVTMRCQPILGHNTVFWYRQTMMQGLELLAYFRNRAPLDDSGMPKDRFSAEMPDATLATLKIQPSEPRDSAVYFCASGLRGEEGETQYFGPGTRLLVL.

This clonotype was observed a few times. The chain carries TRBV27 and TRBJ1-3; 10 bases are shared with TRBD1. This CDR3 comprises 18 residues. V lost 5 bases and J lost 1; bases outside the gene matches: 11. Germline CDR1 is MNHEY and CDR2 is SMNVEV (reference sequence). CDR3 sequence reads: CASSETGTGVVSGNTIYF. Written as DNA, the CDR3 is TGTGCCAGCAGTGAGACCGGGACAGGGGTTGTTTCTGGAAACACCATATATTTT.

This clonotype has more than one count but fewer than ten. The chain has TRBV2 and TRBJ2-7; D might be TRBD1 or TRBD2, each matching 5 bases. V lost 6 bases and J lost 2, with 17 bases in between. The CDR3 consists of 15 residues. Germline assignment: CDR1 SNHLY and CDR2 FYNNEI. The CDR3 is CASRDRDAVAYEQYF. Written as DNA, the CDR3 is TGTGCCAGCAGGGACCGGGACGCAGTCGCCTACGAGCAGTACTTC.

This clonotype was seen at least ten times. This rearrangement joins TRBV2 to TRBJ2-5; 9 bases line up with TRBD2. The CDR3 runs 14 residues. Unmatched junction bases numbered 7, after V lost 6 bases and J lost 5 bases. From germline, CDR1 is SNHLY and CDR2 FYNNEI. CDR3 in DNA: TGTGCCAGCAGCGGAGCGGGAGGCCGGGAGACCCAGTACTTC. Residues: CASSGAGGRETQYF.

This clonotype turned up a few times. CDR3 sequence (DNA): TGTGCCAGCAGTCCCACAGCGGGAGACCCTACCGGGGAGCTGTTTTTT. This encodes CASSPTAGDPTGELFF. The chain carries TRBV5-6 and TRBJ2-2, with TRBD2 matching over 8 bases. Germline loops: CDR1 SGHDT, CDR2 YYEEEE. CDR3 size: 16 residues. After removal of 5 bases from V and 5 bases from J, the junction contained 11 bases not matched to a gene.

This clonotype showed up many times. The chain employs TRBV2 and TRBJ1-6, with 9 nucleotides matching TRBD1. Unmatched junction bases numbered 9, after V lost 8 bases and J lost 7 bases. The CDR3 loop spans 15 amino acids. Germline CDR1 SNHLY, CDR2 FYNNEI. CDR3 coding DNA: TGTGCCAGCTCAAACCGTGGACAGGGGAATTCACCCCTCCACTTT. It codes for CASSNRGQGNSPLHF.

This clonotype appeared a few times. The CDR3 protein is CASSLWSSYEQYF. The DNA of the CDR3 is TGTGCCAGCAGCTTGTGGTCATCCTACGAGCAGTACTTC. The rearrangement uses TRBV27 and TRBJ2-7; D not resolved. Trimming cost V 6 bases and J 1 base, with 10 bases left between them. The CDR3 length is 13 residues. Germline V lookup: CDR1 MNHEY, CDR2 SMNVEV (reference sequence).

The table lists this clonotype with a few counts. This sequence joins TRBV19 and TRBJ1-5, with D perhaps TRBD1 (5 bases). This CDR3 is built from 14 residues. Per the germline V gene, CDR1 is LNHDA and CDR2 is SQIVND (reference sequence). Deletions cut 1 base from V and 7 bases from J, with 11 bases between. The CDR3 coding sequence is TGTGCCAGTAGTATAGGACAGTTTAACCAGCCCCAGCATTTT. This gives the protein CASSIGQFNQPQHF.

Concerning this clonotype: A much more abundant neighbour one base away suggests this may be a read error. The chain recombines TRBV3-1 with TRBJ2-5, with D possibly being TRBD2 (5 bases). The CDR3 runs 16 residues. CDR1 is LGHDT and CDR2 is YNNKEL in the germline V gene (reference sequence). The chain's CDR3 is CTSSPEGGQIQETQYF. The CDR3 DNA follows: TGTACCAGCAGCCCCGAGGGCGGGCAGATCCAAGAGACCCAGTACTTC.

This clonotype was picked up a small number of times. The rearrangement joins TRBV24-1 to TRBJ2-2, with D possibly TRBD1 on 5 matching bases. Between the trimmed V and J ends, which lost 3 bases and 5 bases, there was a span of 12 bases. The CDR3 totals 15 residues. Germline V CDR1 and CDR2: KGHDR, SFDVKD. The CDR3 nucleotides read TGTGCCACCAGTGATCCTCGACAGTGGACCGGGGAGCTGTTTTTT. Translated: CATSDPRQWTGELFF.

This clonotype was seen many times. The gene calls are TRBV7-9 and TRBJ2-1, with unresolved D. V shed 5 bases and J shed 5 bases, with 13 bases lying between them. Per germline, CDR1 SEHNR and CDR2 FQNEAQ (reference sequence). The CDR3 length is 14 residues. The CDR3 loop is CASSTAPNNNEQFF. The CDR3 bases are TGTGCCAGCAGCACTGCACCTAATAACAATGAGCAGTTCTTC. Full variable domain (remainder filled in from reference TRBV7-9 and TRBJ2-1): DTGVSQNPRHKITKRGQNVTFRCDPISEHNRLYWYRQTLGQGPEFLTYFQNEAQLEKSRLLSDRFSAERPKGSFSTLEIQRTEQGDSAMYLCASSTAPNNNEQFFGPGTRLTVL.

This clonotype has more than one count but fewer than ten. The chain carries TRBV20-1 and TRBJ2-5; D assignment may be TRBD1 or TRBD2 (6 bases each). V was pared by 3 bases and J by 0 bases, with 11 bases between. The CDR3 has 14 residues. The germline gives CDR1 DFQATT, CDR2 SNEGSKA (reference sequence). Here the CDR3 DNA reads TGCAGTGCTAGGGGCGGGACAAACCAAGAGACCCAGTACTTC. This encodes CSARGGTNQETQYF.

This chain links TRBV20-1 with TRBJ2-2; 12 bases are a match to TRBD2. V lost 4 bases and J lost 3; bases outside the gene matches: 6. The CDR3 loop spans 16 amino acids. Germline lookup yields CDR1 DFQATT and CDR2 SNEGSKA (reference sequence). CDR3 bases: TGCAGTGCTAAGCCTAGCGGGAGGGTAGACACCGGGGAGCTGTTTTTT. This encodes CSAKPSGRVDTGELFF.

The V gene is TRBV15, the J gene TRBJ1-1, with D unresolved. Germline V lookup: CDR1 LNHNV, CDR2 YYDKDF (reference sequence). Trimming took 0 bases from V and 8 from J, leaving 13 bases between them. The CDR3 extends over 14 amino acids. The CDR3 sequence is CATSRDAVRAEAFF. The CDR3 DNA reads as TGTGCCACCAGCAGAGATGCGGTGAGGGCCGAAGCTTTCTTT.

This clonotype was picked up a small number of times. A junction boundary mismatches the germline segment, possibly from a read error. This chain connects TRBV6-1 to TRBJ2-3; no definite D call. The CDR3 sequence is 15 residues long. Germline loops: CDR1 MNHNS, CDR2 SASEGT. In DNA form, the CDR3 reads TGTGTCAGCAGTGAAGAAGGGTGGCGCACAGATACGCAGTATTTT. It translates to CVSSEEGWRTDTQYF.

Many counts were recorded for this clonotype. V gene TRBV6-5 combines with J gene TRBJ2-7, with TRBD2 matching 7 bases. The CDR3 runs 15 residues. With V trimmed by 2 bases and J by 0 bases, 4 bases remained unmatched. The germline V gene has CDR1 MNHEY and CDR2 SVGAGI. CDR3 sequence reads: CASSYAGDASYEQYF. DNA for the CDR3: TGTGCCAGCAGTTACGCGGGGGACGCCTCCTACGAGCAGTACTTC.

This clonotype was counted a single time. The J gene is TRBJ2-7, the V gene TRBV28; tentatively, D is TRBD1 (6 bases). The germline V gene has CDR1 MDHEN and CDR2 SYDVKM. Trimming removed 6 bases at V and 1 base at J, with 13 bases between. This CDR3 region has 14 residues. CDR3 sequence reads: CASRTEGGSYEQYF. CDR3 coding DNA: TGTGCCAGCAGAACAGAAGGGGGTTCCTACGAGCAGTACTTC.

In its sample, this clonotype was seen a few times. CDR3 nucleotides: TGTGCCAGCACCGGGACACCTCACAATGAGCAGTTCTTC. Protein product: CASTGTPHNEQFF. This rearrangement joins TRBV6-2 or TRBV6-3 to TRBJ2-1, with D possibly matching TRBD1 (6 bases). The germline gives CDR1 MNHEY, CDR2 SVGEGT. The V end lost 7 bases, the J end lost 5 bases, and 12 bases lay between the germline ends. This CDR3 comprises 13 residues.

In its sample, this clonotype was seen a few times. The chain has TRBV30 and TRBJ1-1, with TRBD1 matching 7 bases. Unmatched junction bases numbered 4, after V lost 3 bases and J lost 0 bases. Germline CDR1 is GTSNPN and CDR2 is SVGIG (reference sequence). CDR3 length: 14 residues. Here the CDR3 DNA reads TGTGCCTGGAGCTCACAGGGGATGAACACTGAAGCTTTCTTT. Amino acids: CAWSSQGMNTEAFF.

This clonotype was counted between two and nine times. The chain combines TRBV15 with TRBJ2-7; D perhaps matches TRBD2 (5 bases). The CDR3 totals 15 residues. V lost 9 bases and J 2 bases, leaving 20 bases between the germline ends. Germline values: CDR1 LNHNV, CDR2 YYDKDF (reference sequence). The CDR3 sequence: CATSLGASFAYEQYF. The DNA of the CDR3 is TGTGCCACTAGCCTGGGAGCCTCCTTTGCCTACGAGCAGTACTTC. Drawing the rest from reference TRBV15 and TRBJ2-7, the complete variable domain is DAMVIQNPRYQVTQFGKPVTLSCSQTLNHNVMYWYQQKSSQAPKLLFHYYDKDFNNEADTPDNFQSRRPNTSFCFLDIRSPGLGDTAMYLCATSLGASFAYEQYFGPGTRLTVT.

This clonotype was recorded many times. The gene calls are TRBV6-2 or TRBV6-3 and TRBJ1-1; no reliable D call. The CDR3 covers 13 residues. The V end was cut by 0 bases, the J end by 10 bases, with 12 bases between. CDR1 and CDR2 (germline): MNHEY, SVGEGT. The CDR3 reads CASSYSSYEGAFF. DNA for the CDR3: TGTGCCAGCAGTTACTCGAGTTATGAGGGAGCTTTCTTT.

This clonotype has ten or more counts. The CDR3 here is CASRKTGTSTDTQYF. As DNA, the CDR3 is TGTGCCAGCAGAAAGACAGGGACTAGCACAGATACGCAGTATTTT. The chain is built from TRBV7-3 and TRBJ2-3; tentative D call: TRBD1 (7 bases). Germline V CDR1 and CDR2: SGHTA, FQGTGA. V dropped 6 bases and J dropped 0 bases, with 13 bases sitting between them. This CDR3 has 15 residues.

This clonotype was recorded many times. The chain employs TRBV2 and TRBJ2-1; D may be TRBD2 (6 bases). Germline V gives CDR1 SNHLY, CDR2 FYNNEI. The V end lost 10 bases, the J end lost 4 bases, and 20 bases lay between the germline ends. The CDR3 extends over 15 amino acids. The DNA of the CDR3 is TGTGCCATCGGAAGGGCGGGAACCCCTTACAATGAGCAGTTCTTC. It is translated as CAIGRAGTPYNEQFF.